These 23 T cell receptor beta chains were sequenced from one sample in a study of blood T cell repertoires in COVID-19. Sequencing was performed with immunoSEQ multiplex PCR; in TCRdb, only in-frame clones are kept and a portion is missing. This repertoire shows around 75,000 clones, roughly 91% found once; its top ten account for about 0.5%. Input material: peripheral blood. Receptor source: a man between 60 and 75 years old with acute or convalescent COVID-19.

This sequence joins TRBV10-3 and TRBJ1-4; D call uncertain. The V end lost 3 bases, the J end lost 8 bases, and 4 bases lay between the germline ends. CDR1 is ENHRY and CDR2 is SYGVKD in the germline V gene. The CDR3 length is 11 residues. CDR3 bases: TGTGCCATCAGTGACAAAGAAAAACTGTTTTTT. Translating it yields CAISDKEKLFF.

This chain uses TRBV19 with TRBJ2-3; D is uncertain. CDR1 is LNHDA, CDR2 SQIVND, per germline (reference sequence). The CDR3 has 16 residues. Trimming cost V 1 base and J 0 bases, with 11 bases left between them. The CDR3 nucleotides read TGTGCCAGTAGTATAGCCCGTGGCAGGAGCACAGATACGCAGTATTTT. Its protein is CASSIARGRSTDTQYF.

The chain joins TRBV2 to TRBJ2-1; TRBD2 matches at 10 bases. Germline V CDR1 and CDR2: SNHLY, FYNNEI. The CDR3 loop spans 13 amino acids. V trimming: 7 bases; J trimming: 8 bases; junction bases outside the gene matches: 5. The CDR3 reads CASMGTSVDEQFF. Here the CDR3 DNA reads TGTGCCAGCATGGGGACTAGCGTAGATGAGCAGTTCTTC.

The chain is built from TRBV5-1 and TRBJ2-5; 8 bases line up with TRBD1. Germline V gene data show CDR1 as SGHRS and CDR2 as YFSETQ. The CDR3 contains 14 residues. V was pared by 4 bases and J by 4 bases, with 6 bases of the junction left unmatched. The CDR3 region has the DNA TGCGCCAGCAGCCCAGCGACAGGGGTAGAGACCCAGTACTTC. Residues: CASSPATGVETQYF.

CDR3 protein: CASSQKTGEGEKLFF. CDR3 in DNA: TGTGCCAGCAGCCAGAAGACAGGGGAAGGAGAAAAACTGTTTTTT. The J gene is TRBJ1-4, the V gene TRBV5-4; 8 nucleotides agree with TRBD1. This CDR3 is 15 amino acids long. Germline V lookup: CDR1 SGHNT, CDR2 YYREEE (reference sequence). J lost 8 bases, V lost 4 bases, and 10 bases had no gene match.

This chain joins TRBV28 and TRBJ1-1, with D perhaps matching TRBD1 (5 bases). Trimming took off 5 bases at V and 5 bases at J, with 18 bases between the two ends. Germline CDR1 and CDR2: MDHEN and SYDVKM. The CDR3 runs to 15 residues. The CDR3: CASSPPGKGWTEAFF. DNA for the CDR3: TGTGCCAGCAGTCCTCCGGGTAAGGGGTGGACTGAAGCTTTCTTT.

The count of this clone is one. The V and J genes are TRBV6-1 and TRBJ1-3, with D hard to call. Per germline, CDR1 MNHNS and CDR2 SASEGT. CDR3 length: 14 residues. V shed 3 bases and J shed 3 bases, with 9 bases lying between them. Here the CDR3 reads CASSDGWSGNTIYF. DNA for the CDR3: TGTGCCAGCAGTGACGGGTGGAGTGGAAACACCATATATTTT.

This clone was seen a handful of times. The J gene is TRBJ2-7, the V gene TRBV5-4, with D tentatively TRBD1 (6 bases). The CDR3 has 14 amino acids. Trimming cost V 4 bases and J 6 bases, with 17 bases left between them. The V gene's germline CDR1 is SGHNT and CDR2 YYREEE (reference sequence). CDR3 in amino acids: CASSEGGRVFEQYF. CDR3 bases: TGTGCCAGCAGCGAAGGGGGTCGGGTATTCGAGCAGTACTTC.

V is TRBV28 and J is TRBJ1-2, with a possible D match to TRBD1 (5 bases). This CDR3 has 11 residues. Germline CDR1 is MDHEN and CDR2 is SYDVKM. V shed 8 bases and J shed 7 bases, with 11 bases lying between them. Here the CDR3 reads CASGGARGYTF. CDR3 in DNA: TGTGCCAGCGGAGGGGCCCGTGGCTACACCTTC.

The rearrangement uses TRBV5-5 and TRBJ2-2; 9 bases line up with TRBD2. CDR3 size: 15 residues. Germline CDR1 and CDR2: SGHKS and YYEKEE (reference sequence). The V segment lost 5 bases and the J segment 4 bases; nucleotides outside the gene matches: 6. The CDR3 DNA is TGTGCCAGCAGTCCCAGCGGGGGGCGCACCGGGGAGCTGTTTTTT. Amino acid sequence: CASSPSGGRTGELFF.

The chain carries TRBV14 and TRBJ2-1; 11 bases match TRBD2. The J segment lost 6 bases and the V segment lost 8 bases, leaving 6 bases of the junction unmatched. Germline CDR1 reads SGHDN; CDR2 reads FVKESK. The CDR3 consists of 14 residues. In nucleotides, the CDR3 is TGTGCCAGCGCCGGGGGACTAGCGGTCAATGAGCAGTTCTTC. Its protein product is CASAGGLAVNEQFF.

The chain links TRBV19 to TRBJ2-5; perhaps TRBD2 as D (6 bases). V lost 4 bases and J 5 bases, leaving 14 bases between the germline ends. This CDR3 spans 14 amino acids. Germline CDR1 reads LNHDA; CDR2 reads SQIVND (reference sequence). For the CDR3, the DNA is TGTGCCAGTAGTAAGGCCGCGGGGTCGGAGACCCAGTACTTC. Translated, it gives CASSKAAGSETQYF. The full variable domain, rest sourced from reference TRBV19 and TRBJ2-5, is DGGITQSPKYLFRKEGQNVTLSCEQNLNHDAMYWYRQDPGQGLRLIYYSQIVNDFQKGDIAEGYSVSREKKESFPLTVTSAQKNPTAFYLCASSKAAGSETQYFGPGTRLLVL.

V usage is TRBV4-1 and J usage is TRBJ2-1, with 10 bases lining up with TRBD1. The ends lost 5 bases at V and 6 bases at J; junction bases unmatched: 7. The CDR3 is made up of 15 amino acids. Germline V lookup: CDR1 MGHRA, CDR2 YSYEKL. The CDR3 sequence is CASSRQGAPGNEQFF. CDR3 in DNA: TGCGCCAGCAGCAGACAGGGGGCGCCCGGCAATGAGCAGTTCTTC.

J is TRBJ2-1 and V is TRBV12-3 or TRBV12-4; 8 bases are a match to TRBD2. The trim removed 9 bases at V and 4 bases at J, leaving 5 bases unmatched. This CDR3 has 13 residues. CDR3 sequence reads: CASERGPYNEQFF. CDR3 coding DNA: TGTGCCAGTGAGCGGGGGCCGTACAATGAGCAGTTCTTC.

In its sample, this clone was seen once. The J gene is TRBJ1-2, the V gene TRBV7-9, with a possible D match to TRBD1 (5 bases). There are 19 residues in the CDR3. CDR1 is SEHNR, CDR2 FQNEAQ, per germline (reference sequence). V lost 0 bases to trimming and J lost 3 bases, with 23 bases between them. The CDR3 sequence is CASSLARQGGFSFDYGYTF. In nucleotides, the CDR3 is TGTGCCAGCAGCTTAGCGCGGCAGGGAGGTTTTAGTTTCGACTATGGCTACACCTTC. Variable domain in full (rest from reference TRBV7-9 and TRBJ1-2): DTGVSQNPRHKITKRGQNVTFRCDPISEHNRLYWYRQTLGQGPEFLTYFQNEAQLEKSRLLSDRFSAERPKGSFSTLEIQRTEQGDSAMYLCASSLARQGGFSFDYGYTFGSGTRLTVV.

Written as DNA, the CDR3 is TGTGCCAGCAGTTTCAGGGGAAGGAACACTGAAGCTTTCTTT. This sequence encodes CASSFRGRNTEAFF. The V call is TRBV6-5, the J call TRBJ1-1; D perhaps matches TRBD1 (6 bases). The CDR3 extends over 14 amino acids. The V gene's germline CDR1 is MNHEY and CDR2 SVGAGI. V lost 4 bases to trimming and J lost 1 base, with 10 bases between them.

The CDR3 nucleotides read TGTGCCAGCAGCCCACTGGGAGGGATGAACACTGAAGCTTTCTTT. Translating gives CASSPLGGMNTEAFF. The rearrangement joins TRBV5-6 to TRBJ1-1, with unresolved D. CDR3 length: 15 amino acids. Germline CDR1 reads SGHDT; CDR2 reads YYEEEE. V was cut by 4 bases and J by 0 bases, with 13 bases left in between.

The chain carries TRBV27 and TRBJ1-2, with 9 bases fitting TRBD1. Unmatched junction bases numbered 4, after V lost 1 base and J lost 4 bases. This CDR3 has 15 amino acids. Germline V CDR1 and CDR2: MNHEY, SMNVEV (reference sequence). The CDR3 DNA sequence: TGTGCCAGCAGTTTATACGGGACAGGGCGCTATGGCTACACCTTC. As protein: CASSLYGTGRYGYTF.

The chain has TRBV6-5 and TRBJ1-1; 8 bases line up with TRBD1. The trim removed 4 bases at V and 2 bases at J, leaving 6 bases unmatched. CDR3 length: 15 amino acids. Looked up from germline, CDR1 is MNHEY and CDR2 is SVGAGI. The CDR3 here is CASSSTGTGNTEAFF. DNA of the CDR3: TGTGCCAGCAGTTCAACCGGGACAGGTAACACTGAAGCTTTCTTT.

The chain uses TRBV5-6 and TRBJ1-4, with a weak D call TRBD1 (5 bases). Looked up from germline, CDR1 is SGHDT and CDR2 is YYEEEE. CDR3 length: 17 amino acids. V was clipped by 2 bases and J by 3 bases, with 17 bases between them. CDR3 coding DNA: TGTGCCAGCAGCTTCGGGGGGATACGGGTGTCTAATGAAAAACTGTTTTTT. Translated: CASSFGGIRVSNEKLFF.

This clone was counted a few times. This chain connects TRBV27 to TRBJ1-6; TRBD1 agrees at 8 bases. CDR1 and CDR2 (germline): MNHEY, SMNVEV (reference sequence). CDR3 size: 16 residues. The junction had 10 bases not matched to a gene; V was cut back by 3 bases and J by 9 bases. The CDR3 protein is CASSFPRQGSISPLHF. CDR3 DNA: TGTGCCAGCAGTTTTCCAAGACAGGGGAGCATTTCACCCCTCCACTTT.

J is TRBJ1-4 and V is TRBV3-1 (or the pseudogene TRBV3-2); perhaps TRBD1 as D (6 bases). Germline V gene sequence: CDR1 LGHDT, CDR2 YNNKEL (reference sequence). The CDR3 totals 14 residues. Trimming shortened V by 3 bases and J by 7 bases, and 12 bases separated the two germline ends. In DNA form, the CDR3 reads TGTGCCAGCAGCCAGGGGGGGCGAGGTGAAAAACTGTTTTTT. It specifies CASSQGGRGEKLFF.

This clone was detected only once. V usage is TRBV19 and J usage is TRBJ1-3; the D gene is possibly TRBD1 (5 bases). The CDR3 spans 14 residues. Trimming left V 5 bases short and J 6 bases short, with 14 bases between. Germline loops: CDR1 LNHDA, CDR2 SQIVND (reference sequence). For the CDR3, the DNA is TGTGCCAGTAGTGACAGCCTGAGAGAAAACACCATATATTTT. Its protein product is CASSDSLRENTIYF. Drawing the rest from reference TRBV19 and TRBJ1-3, the complete variable domain is DGGITQSPKYLFRKEGQNVTLSCEQNLNHDAMYWYRQDPGQGLRLIYYSQIVNDFQKGDIAEGYSVSREKKESFPLTVTSAQKNPTAFYLCASSDSLRENTIYFGEGSWLTVV.